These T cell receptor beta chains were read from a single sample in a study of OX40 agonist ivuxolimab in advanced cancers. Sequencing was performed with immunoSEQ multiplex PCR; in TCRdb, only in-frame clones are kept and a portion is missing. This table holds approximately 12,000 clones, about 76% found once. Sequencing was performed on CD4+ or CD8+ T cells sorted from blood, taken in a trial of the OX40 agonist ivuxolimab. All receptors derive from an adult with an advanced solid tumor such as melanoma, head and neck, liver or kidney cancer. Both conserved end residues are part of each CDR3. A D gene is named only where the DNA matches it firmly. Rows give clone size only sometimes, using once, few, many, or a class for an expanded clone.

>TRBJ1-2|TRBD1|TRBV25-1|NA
CASSVRGPNYGYTF
TGTGCCAGCAGTGTTAGGGGGCCTAACTATGGCTACACCTTC
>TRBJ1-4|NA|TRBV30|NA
CAWSDRGDEKLFF
TGTGCCTGGAGTGATAGGGGTGATGAAAAACTGTTTTTT
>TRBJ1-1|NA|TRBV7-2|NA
CASSLAVRTEAFF
TGTGCCAGCAGCTTAGCCGTTAGGACTGAAGCTTTCTTT
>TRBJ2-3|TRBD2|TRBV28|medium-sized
CASSLIGRTSTDTQYF
TGTGCCAGCAGTTTAATCGGGCGGACTAGTACAGATACGCAGTATTTT
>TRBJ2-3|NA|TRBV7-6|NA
CASSYRGREIDTQYF
TGTGCCAGCAGCTATAGAGGGCGGGAAATAGATACGCAGTATTTT
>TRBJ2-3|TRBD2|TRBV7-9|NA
CASSLFPAGPSTDTQYF
TGTGCCAGCAGCTTATTTCCAGCGGGACCAAGCACAGATACGCAGTATTTT
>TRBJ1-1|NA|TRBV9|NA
CASTSGTNTEAFF
TGTGCCAGCACATCGGGTACGAACACTGAAGCTTTCTTT
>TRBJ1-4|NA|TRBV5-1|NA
CASSPGGTTEKLFF
TGCGCCAGCAGCCCAGGAGGGACAACTGAAAAACTGTTTTTT
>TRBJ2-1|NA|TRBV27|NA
CASSVVSSSYNEQFF
TGTGCCAGCAGCGTTGTCTCGAGCTCCTACAATGAGCAGTTCTTC
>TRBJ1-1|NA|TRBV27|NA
CASRTGTPGSEAFF
TGTGCCAGCAGAACCGGGACACCCGGGTCGGAAGCTTTCTTT
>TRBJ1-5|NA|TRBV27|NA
CASRQGLGNQPQHF
TGTGCCAGCCGTCAGGGATTGGGAAATCAGCCCCAGCATTTT
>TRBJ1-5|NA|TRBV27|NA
CASSSYSNQPQHF
TGTGCCAGCAGTTCTTATAGCAATCAGCCCCAGCATTTT
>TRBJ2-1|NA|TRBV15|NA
CATSMDNYNEQFF
TGTGCCACCAGCATGGACAATTACAATGAGCAGTTCTTC
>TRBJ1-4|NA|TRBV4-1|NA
CASSQATYEKLFF
TGCGCCAGCAGCCAGGCAACTTATGAAAAACTGTTTTTT
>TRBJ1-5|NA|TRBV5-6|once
CASSLGGGYQHF
TGTGCCAGCAGCTTGGGCGGGGGTTACCAGCATTTT
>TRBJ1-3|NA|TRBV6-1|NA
CASSESTDSGNTIYF
TGTGCCAGCAGCGAATCAACAGATTCTGGAAACACCATATATTTT
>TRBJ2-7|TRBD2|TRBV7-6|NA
CASSSLAGPTYEQYF
TGTGCCAGCAGCTCCCTAGCGGGACCCACCTACGAGCAGTACTTC
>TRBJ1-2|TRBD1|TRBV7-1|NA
CASSSGQGLDYGYTF
TGTGCCAGCAGCTCCGGACAGGGTTTAGACTATGGCTACACCTTC
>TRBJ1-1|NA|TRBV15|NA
CATSPDLGARPEAFF
TGTGCCACCAGCCCAGATTTGGGGGCGCGTCCTGAAGCTTTCTTT
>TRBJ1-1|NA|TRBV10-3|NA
CAISESFRSTNTEAFF
TGTGCCATCAGTGAGTCGTTCCGAAGTACGAACACTGAAGCTTTCTTT
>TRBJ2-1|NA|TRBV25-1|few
CASSVSNEQFF
TGTGCCAGCAGCGTAAGCAATGAGCAGTTCTTC
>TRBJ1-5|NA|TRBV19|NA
CASSMVSQPSNQPQHF
TGTGCCAGTAGTATGGTTAGCCAGCCCAGCAATCAGCCCCAGCATTTT
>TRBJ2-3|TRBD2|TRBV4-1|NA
CASSQERLASDTQYF
TGCGCCAGCAGCCAAGAGCGACTAGCATCTGATACGCAGTATTTT
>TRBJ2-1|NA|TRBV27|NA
CASSFYGYNEQFF
TGTGCCAGCAGTTTTTACGGTTACAATGAGCAGTTCTTC
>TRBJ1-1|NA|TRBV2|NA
CAYVMNTEAFF
TGTGCCTATGTAATGAACACTGAAGCTTTCTTT
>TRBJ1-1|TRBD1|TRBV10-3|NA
CATYTGEAVMNTEAFF
TGTGCCACTTATACAGGGGAGGCGGTCATGAACACTGAAGCTTTCTTT
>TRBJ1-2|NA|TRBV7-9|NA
CASSGQTDVWGYTF
TGTGCCAGCAGCGGCCAGACCGATGTGTGGGGCTACACCTTC
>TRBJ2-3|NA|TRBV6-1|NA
CASEGGPSTDTQYF
TGTGCCAGCGAAGGGGGACCAAGCACAGATACGCAGTATTTT
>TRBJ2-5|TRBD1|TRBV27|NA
CASTPHWTGGLETQYF
TGTGCCAGCACCCCTCATTGGACAGGGGGCTTAGAGACCCAGTACTTC
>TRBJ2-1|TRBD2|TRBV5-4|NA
CASSLYVAGDNEQFF
TGTGCCAGCAGCTTGTACGTAGCGGGAGACAATGAGCAGTTCTTC
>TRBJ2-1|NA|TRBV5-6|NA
CASSLRDRAFWEQFF
TGTGCCAGCAGCTTGCGTGACCGTGCTTTTTGGGAGCAGTTCTTC
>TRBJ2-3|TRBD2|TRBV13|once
CASTPGTMLADTQYF
TGTGCCAGCACCCCTGGGACTATGTTGGCAGATACGCAGTATTTT
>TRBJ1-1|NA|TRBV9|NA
CASSLGTRTEAFF
TGTGCCAGCAGTTTGGGCACCCGCACTGAAGCTTTCTTT
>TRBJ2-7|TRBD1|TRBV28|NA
CASSLGQGAGMYF
TGTGCCAGCAGTTTGGGACAGGGGGCGGGGATGTACTTC
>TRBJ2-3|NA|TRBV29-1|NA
CSTERGADTQYF
TGCAGCACCGAGAGGGGCGCAGATACGCAGTATTTT
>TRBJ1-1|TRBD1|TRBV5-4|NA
CASRKMGQANTEAFF
TGTGCCAGCAGGAAAATGGGACAGGCAAACACTGAAGCTTTCTTT
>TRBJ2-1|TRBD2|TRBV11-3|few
CASSLVFMTSGDSSYNEQFF
TGTGCCAGCAGCTTAGTCTTTATGACTAGCGGGGATAGCTCCTACAATGAGCAGTTCTTC
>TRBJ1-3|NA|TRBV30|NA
CAWSGKDKRSGNTIYF
TGTGCCTGGAGCGGAAAGGACAAGCGCTCTGGAAACACCATATATTTT
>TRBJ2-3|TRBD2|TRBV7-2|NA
CASSQDGAGDPDTQYF
TGCGCCAGCAGCCAAGACGGAGCGGGAGATCCAGATACGCAGTATTTT
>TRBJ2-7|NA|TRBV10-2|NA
CAIKSGTNSYEQYF
TGCGCCATCAAATCGGGGACAAACTCCTACGAGCAGTACTTC
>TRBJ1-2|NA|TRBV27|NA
CASSLSGGAVGYTF
TGTGCCAGCAGTTTATCGGGGGGGGCCGTGGGCTACACCTTC
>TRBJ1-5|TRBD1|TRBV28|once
CASSLGQGFRQPQHF
TGTGCCAGCAGCCTCGGACAGGGGTTTCGTCAGCCCCAGCATTTT
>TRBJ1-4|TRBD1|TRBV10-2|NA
CASSRQGENEKLFF
TGCGCCAGCAGTCGACAGGGGGAAAATGAAAAACTGTTTTTT
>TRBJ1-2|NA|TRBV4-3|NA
CASSPNSGVNYGYTF
TGCGCCAGCAGCCCCAATTCGGGGGTAAACTATGGCTACACCTTC
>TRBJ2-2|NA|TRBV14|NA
CASSHRDKATGELFF
TGTGCCAGCAGCCACAGGGACAAAGCTACCGGGGAGCTGTTTTTT
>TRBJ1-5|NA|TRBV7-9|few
CASSSVELGQPQHF
TGTGCCAGCAGCTCAGTCGAGTTGGGACAGCCCCAGCATTTT
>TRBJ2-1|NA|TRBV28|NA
CASTFEGGGGNEQFF
TGTGCCAGCACCTTTGAGGGGGGCGGTGGGAATGAGCAGTTCTTC
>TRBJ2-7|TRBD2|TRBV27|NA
CASTSSGGLSDEQYF
TGTGCCAGCACTTCCTCGGGAGGCCTCTCGGACGAGCAGTACTTC
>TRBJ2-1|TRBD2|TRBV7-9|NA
CASAVLAGYEQFF
TGTGCCAGCGCGGTGCTAGCGGGATATGAGCAGTTCTTC
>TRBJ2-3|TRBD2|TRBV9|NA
CASSVGGASGSADTQYF
TGTGCCAGCAGCGTAGGGGGGGCTAGCGGGAGCGCAGATACGCAGTATTTT
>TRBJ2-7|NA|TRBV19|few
CASSTGGGAYEQYF
TGTGCCAGTAGTACAGGCGGGGGCGCCTACGAGCAGTACTTC
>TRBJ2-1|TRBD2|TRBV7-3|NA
CASSFSRLAAQGYNEQFF
TGTGCCAGCAGCTTTTCGAGACTAGCGGCTCAGGGATACAATGAGCAGTTCTTC
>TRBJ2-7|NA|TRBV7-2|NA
CASSLAIREYEQYF
TGTGCCAGCAGCTTAGCTATCCGGGAATACGAGCAGTACTTC
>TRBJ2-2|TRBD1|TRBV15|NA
CATSREGAITGELFF
TGTGCCACCAGCCGAGAGGGGGCGATCACCGGGGAGCTGTTTTTT
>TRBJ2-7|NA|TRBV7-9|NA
CASSTTGRYSYEQYF
TGTGCCAGCAGCACTACCGGACGTTACTCCTACGAGCAGTACTTC